These T cell receptor beta chains were read from a single sample in a study of T cells after yellow fever vaccination. In TCRdb, the 5' RACE reads were re-called with MiXCR into one record per CDR3 protein. Of hundreds of thousands of distinct CDR3 sequences listed, around an eighth are singletons. Sample: PBMCs, taken on the day of the yellow fever booster vaccination. Receptors originate from a man younger than 45 who received the YFV17D yellow fever vaccine. Both conserved end residues are part of each CDR3. D genes are given only for firm matches. Some rows mark clone size as missing; the rest say once, few, many or name a class of expanded clone.

TRBJ2-1	TRBV20-1	.	11	many	CSPGLNNEQFF	TGCAGTCCAGGACTGAACAATGAGCAGTTCTTC
TRBJ2-7	TRBV20-1	TRBD1	14	few	CSALDRTMLNEQYF	TGCAGTGCATTGGACAGGACCATGTTGAACGAGCAGTACTTC
TRBJ1-6	TRBV6-1	.	15	few	CASRQTSSYNSPLHF	TGTGCCAGCAGACAGACGAGCTCCTATAATTCACCCCTCCACTTT
TRBJ2-7	TRBV11-2	.	14	few	CASSSFVRTYEQYF	TGTGCCAGCAGCTCATTCGTGCGGACGTACGAGCAGTACTTC
TRBJ2-1	TRBV7-9	.	14	few	CASSLDILANEQFF	TGTGCCAGCAGCTTGGACATACTAGCTAATGAGCAGTTCTTC
TRBJ2-1	TRBV10-3	.	15	many	CAISESNSGTAEQFF	TGTGCCATCAGTGAGTCGAATAGCGGGACAGCGGAGCAGTTCTTC
TRBJ2-6	TRBV7-2	.	17	.	CASSLVSGSSGANVLTF	TGTGCCAGCAGCTTAGTTAGCGGAAGCTCTGGGGCCAACGTCCTGACTTTC
TRBJ2-1	TRBV7-8	.	11	.	CASSFGDEKFF	TGTGCCAGCAGCTTCGGCGATGAGAAGTTCTTC
TRBJ1-1	TRBV18	.	17	.	CASSPWVVGYMNTEAFF	TGTGCCAGCTCACCATGGGTGGTCGGCTACATGAACACTGAAGCTTTCTTT
TRBJ2-5	TRBV23-1	TRBD2	14	few	CASSQLREEETQYF	TGCGCCAGCAGTCAATTGCGGGAGGAGGAGACCCAGTACTTC
TRBJ2-5	TRBV5-4	TRBD1	16	few	CASSSRDRGNQETQYF	TGTGCCAGCAGCTCCCGGGACAGGGGTAATCAAGAGACCCAGTACTTC
TRBJ2-6	TRBV20-1	TRBD2	17	.	CSASPPSGSTGANVLTF	TGCAGTGCTAGTCCCCCAAGCGGGAGCACTGGGGCCAACGTCCTGACTTTC
TRBJ2-7	TRBV6-1	.	13	many	CASSGTASYEQYF	TGTGCCAGCAGCGGGACGGCCTCCTACGAGCAGTACTTC
TRBJ1-1	TRBV7-9	.	14	few	CASSLSAGNTEAFF	TGTGCCAGCAGCTTAAGCGCGGGGAACACTGAAGCTTTCTTT
TRBJ2-7	TRBV18	TRBD1	14	.	CASSPPGRGLEQYF	TGTGCCAGCTCACCACCGGGCAGGGGGCTCGAGCAGTACTTC
TRBJ2-2	TRBV12-3/TRBV12-4	.	14	few	CASSLRIGPGELFF	TGTGCCAGCAGTTTAAGGATTGGGCCCGGGGAGCTGTTTTTT
TRBJ2-1	TRBV4-3	TRBD2	16	few	CASSQEVAGGLNEQFF	TGCGCCAGCAGCCAAGAGGTCGCGGGAGGGCTAAATGAGCAGTTCTTC